Presented here are 2 T cell receptor beta chains from one specimen sequenced in a study of T cell clonotyping in hematopoietic cell transplantation. Specified time point: recipient sample about 28 days before transplant, after cytoreduction. The protocol was immunoSEQ multiplex PCR, while the TCRdb copy is restricted to in-frame clones and leaves out a portion. The sample lists roughly 40,000 clones; 85% were seen once. Material: peripheral blood mononuclear cells, obtained before stem cell transplant. The receptors derive from a man in his 60s with acute myeloid leukemia. Some clones in this sample may be carry-over from other donors' samples.

This chain uses TRBV13 with TRBJ1-5; unclear D gene. Germline V gene lookup returns CDR1 PRHDT and CDR2 FYEKMQ (reference sequence). The CDR3 is 15 amino acids. With 0 bases removed from V and 0 bases from J, the gap between germline ends came to 6 bases. The CDR3 loop reads CASSLGSISNQPQHF. DNA of the CDR3: TGTGCCAGCAGCTTAGGGTCCATTAGCAATCAGCCCCAGCATTTT. The entire variable domain, with the rest obtained from reference TRBV13 and TRBJ1-5, is as follows: AAGVIQSPRHLIKEKRETATLKCYPIPRHDTVYWYQQGPGQDPQFLISFYEKMQSDKGSIPDRFSAQQFSDYHSELNMSSLELGDSALYFCASSLGSISNQPQHFGDGTRLSIL.

J is TRBJ1-4 and V is TRBV4-1; D might be TRBD1 (6 bases). Germline CDR1 is MGHRA and CDR2 is YSYEKL. The ends were cut back, 0 bases at V and 5 bases at J, with 10 bases in the middle. The CDR3 is 15 residues long. The CDR3 DNA reads as TGCGCCAGCAGCCAAGATCAGGGGAGGAATGAAAAACTGTTTTTT. Its protein product is CASSQDQGRNEKLFF.